This TCR beta chain was sequenced during a study of blood T cells in healthy people across ages. Donor samples were obtained from healthy Caucasian individuals from Russia, aged 6 to 90. Germline-derived CDR1 and CDR2 are SQVTM and ANQGSEA. The CDR3 runs 14 residues. Trimming removed 4 bases from V and 1 base from J; junction bases left unmatched: 1. A second about 7 to 11 cycle PCR used barcoded and J-beta primers. MiXCR, run by TCRdb on the 5' RACE reads, gives a single entry per CDR3 protein. The sample records over 1,200,000 distinct CDR3 sequences, approximately 60% being singletons. The study's findings and limits: CMV infection status of these donors was not known. There was a strong correlation between TCR beta diversity and naive T cell percentage. Older age went with lower TCR beta diversity per million T cells, in a roughly linear way.

Concerning this clonotype: Its cognate antigen is unknown.

The sequence was obtained from a man between 18 and 35 years old in good health. The chain combines TRBV29-1 with TRBJ2-1; 10 nucleotides line up with TRBD1. Material for sequencing was blood. The CDR3 DNA reads as TGCAGCGTTGGGACAGGGGGTTCCTACAATGAGCAGTTCTTC. Translation gives CSVGTGGSYNEQFF.